This T cell receptor beta chain was identified in a study of T cell repertoires in cytomegalovirus infection (dated by TCRdb to about 2019). Study-wide context: The peptide stimulations were aimed at well-studied HLA-B-restricted epitopes as well as recently identified HLA-C-restricted CMV epitopes, whose presentation resists viral immunomodulation. Donor HLA type was relevant to the analysis, as public TCR beta signatures indicated carriage of CMV infection together with the matching HLA type.

To note about this clonotype: Its antigen is still unknown. Qualities for individual bases were not recorded, and no much larger clone is one base off.

Sequencer: Illumina HiSeq 1500. The public reads were run again by TCRdb, first through fastp at Q25 and then through MiXCR, and only productive beta chains were kept. Every CDR3 protein is listed once, alongside the most common genes and DNA of its rows. This sample is represented by 300,000 or so distinct CDR3 sequences; roughly 25% of them were singletons. 13% of the sample belongs to the ten largest clones. The sample's treatment or condition label, decoded: in vitro stimulation with specific CMV peptide epitopes to enrich CMV-specific T cells. Taken from the germline V gene, the CDR1 and CDR2 loops are MNHEY and SVGEGT. From the cysteine up to the phenylalanine, the CDR3 has a length of 13 residues. The CDR3 DNA has 39 bases and is translated from base 1. Trimming removed 7 bases from V and 7 bases from J; the gene matches leave 8 bases unexplained. General study outcomes and caveats: In the ex vivo response, HLA-C-restricted CMV-specific TCR beta clonotypes were dominant, and in two of eight donors the single most frequent clonotype came from this HLA-C-restricted group. In both this cohort and an independent cohort of some 350 donors, the cumulative frequency of public TCR beta family members distinguished carriers of CMV infection plus the relevant HLA type.

The chain joins TRBV6-2 or TRBV6-3 to TRBJ2-3, with TRBD2 identical over 7 junction bases. Sequenced here: cultured PBMCs, sampled from culture after CMV antigen stimulation. The sequence derives from a human donor in good health (CMV status not recorded). Some clones in this sample may be carry-over from other donors' samples. The CDR3 region has the sequence CASKEGLPNTQYF. The bases are TGTGCCAGCAAAGAGGGACTACCCAATACGCAGTATTTT.